Reported below is one T cell receptor beta chain. No antigen is known for it. The record originates from a study of beta chain features in type 1 diabetes. Study overall: The patients were much like the healthy donors in age, gender and cell yields.

The sequenced template was cDNA made from the entire isolated RNA. Here immunoSEQ multiplex PCR was the method, and the copy in TCRdb shows in-frame clones only, minus some. Of 120,000 to 150,000 clones listed, around 7% are singletons. Findings of the study overall: In these data, an HLA type influence on TCRB rearrangement remained unresolved.

CDR3 length: 19 amino acids. CDR1 and CDR2 (germline): SGHNT, YYREEE (reference sequence). Unmatched junction bases numbered 16, after V lost 6 bases and J lost 1 base. J is TRBJ2-2 and V is TRBV5-4; 9 nucleotides align to TRBD2. The sequence derives from a woman aged 25 to 39 in good health. Sequencing was carried out using central memory CD4+ T cells from blood. As DNA, the CDR3 is TGTGCCAGCAATAGGGATTATAGCGGGAGTCGAGGGAACACCGGGGAGCTGTTTTTT. It is translated as CASNRDYSGSRGNTGELFF.